This T cell receptor beta chain originates from a study of Ad26.COV2.S vaccination and SARS-CoV-2 variants. Overall study results and limits: Placebo recipients had lower spike-specific TCR breadth than vaccine recipients.

From germline, CDR1 is SGHTA and CDR2 FQGNSA. V was trimmed by 1 base and J by 2 bases, leaving 9 bases between them. This CDR3 is 15 amino acids long. Comments on this clone: The antigen is unknown. The sample has other DNA sequences that encode this CDR3 too.

The data were produced by immunoSEQ multiplex PCR, yet TCRdb's version contains in-frame clones alone and is incomplete. The repertoire holds about 680,000 clones, about 90% seen once, with over 1.3% in the top ten. Noted treatment: 15 to 20 received Ad26.COV2.S at low or high dose, single or two shots; about 5 received placebo; per-sample allocation not given. Following the first vaccine or placebo injection, samples were taken on day 63. V and J are TRBV7-2 and TRBJ1-3, with D uncertain. The clonotype originates from a person aged 18 to 59 who received the Ad26.COV2.S COVID-19 vaccine or a placebo. Source: peripheral blood, taken in a trial of Ad26.COV2.S vaccine versus placebo. In DNA, the CDR3 is TGTGCCAGCAGCTTAGTTGGTGGGGCTGGAAACACCATATATTTT. Translated: CASSLVGGAGNTIYF. Looking up the rest from reference TRBV7-2 and TRBJ1-3 gives the full variable domain: GAGVSQSPSNKVTEKGKDVELRCDPISGHTALYWYRQSLGQGLEFLIYFQGNSAPDKSGLPSDRFSAERTGGSVSTLTIQRTQQEDSAVYLCASSLVGGAGNTIYFGEGSWLTVV.